The clone carrying this T cell receptor beta chain has a handful of counts. The record originates from a study of T cells in Graves' hyperthyroidism and ophthalmopathy. TCR beta CDR3 regions were amplified from RNA transcripts. HTBI primers were employed in a first-round RT-PCR of the TCR CDR3. One entry per CDR3 protein results from TCRdb running MiXCR on the multiplex PCR reads. Among some 600,000 distinct CDR3 sequences listed, around 13% were seen once. Trimming removed 6 bases from V and 0 bases from J; junction bases left unmatched: 7. The length of the CDR3 is 16 residues. CDR1 and CDR2 from the germline V gene are LNHDA and SQIVND (reference sequence).

This sequence originates from a woman aged 30 to 39 with Graves' hyperthyroidism that later progressed to Graves' ophthalmopathy. The specimen sequenced was blood. The gene calls are TRBV19 and TRBJ1-5, with 8 bases fitting TRBD1. This chain's CDR3 is CASRGQGPYSNQPQHF. The CDR3 nucleotides are TGTGCCAGTAGAGGACAGGGCCCTTATAGCAATCAGCCCCAGCATTTT.